This TCR beta chain originates from a study of blood T cell repertoires in COVID-19. This clone was seen a single time. Deletions cut 3 bases from V and 5 bases from J, with 23 bases between. Germline CDR1 and CDR2: MGHDK and SYGVNS. The CDR3 loop spans 18 amino acids. Produced via immunoSEQ multiplex PCR; TCRdb's table is partial and in-frame only. In the table there are 360,000 or so clones, nearly 90% of which are singletons. V and J are TRBV25-1 and TRBJ2-1, with D possibly matching TRBD2 (6 bases). This sequence originates from a woman younger than 45 who had recovered from COVID-19. The specimen sequenced was PBMCs or T cells enriched from blood (not recorded which). CDR3 amino acids: CASSDTLGRGVYNNEQFF. The CDR3 nucleotides read TGTGCCAGCAGTGACACCCTCGGGCGGGGTGTATACAACAATGAGCAGTTCTTC.